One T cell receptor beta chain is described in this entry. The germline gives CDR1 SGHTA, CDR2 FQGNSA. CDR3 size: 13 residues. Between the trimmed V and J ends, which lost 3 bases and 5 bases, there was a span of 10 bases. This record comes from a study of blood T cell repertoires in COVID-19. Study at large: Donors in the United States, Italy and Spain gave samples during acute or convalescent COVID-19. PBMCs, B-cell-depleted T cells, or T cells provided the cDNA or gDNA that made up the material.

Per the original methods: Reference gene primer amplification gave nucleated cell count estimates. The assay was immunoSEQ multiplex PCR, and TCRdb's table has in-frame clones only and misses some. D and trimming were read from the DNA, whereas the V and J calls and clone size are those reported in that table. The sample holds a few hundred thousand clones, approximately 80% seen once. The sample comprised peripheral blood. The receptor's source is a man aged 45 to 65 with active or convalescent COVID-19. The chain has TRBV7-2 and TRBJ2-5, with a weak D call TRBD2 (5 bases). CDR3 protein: CASSLLASETQYF. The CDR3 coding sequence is TGTGCCAGCAGCTTGCTAGCCTCGGAGACCCAGTACTTC.